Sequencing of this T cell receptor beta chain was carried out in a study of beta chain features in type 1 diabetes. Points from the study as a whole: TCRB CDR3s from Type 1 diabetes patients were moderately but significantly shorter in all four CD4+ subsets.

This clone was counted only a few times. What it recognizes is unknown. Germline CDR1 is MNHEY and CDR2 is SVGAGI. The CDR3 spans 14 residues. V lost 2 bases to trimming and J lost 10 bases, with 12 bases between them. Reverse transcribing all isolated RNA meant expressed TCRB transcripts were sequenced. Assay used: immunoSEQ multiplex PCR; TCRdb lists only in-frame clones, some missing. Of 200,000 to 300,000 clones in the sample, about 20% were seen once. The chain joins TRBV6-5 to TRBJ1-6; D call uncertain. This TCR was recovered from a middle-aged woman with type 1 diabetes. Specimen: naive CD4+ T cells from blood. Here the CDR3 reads CASSYTEVGSPLHF. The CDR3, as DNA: TGTGCCAGCAGTTACACGGAGGTTGGGTCACCCCTCCACTTT.